These 11 T cell receptor beta chains share one sample of origin, sequenced in a study of T cells after yellow fever vaccination. TCRdb re-called the 5' RACE reads through MiXCR, storing one row per CDR3 protein. The table records about 550,000 distinct CDR3 sequences, about 19% of them present only once. Sequenced material: PBMCs, taken 15 days after the yellow fever booster vaccination. Every receptor here comes from a young man who received the YFV17D yellow fever vaccine.

The chain links TRBV6-2 or TRBV6-3 to TRBJ1-5; D might be TRBD1 (6 bases). V dropped 7 bases and J dropped 5 bases, with 12 bases sitting between them. CDR3 length: 13 amino acids. The germline V gene encodes CDR1 MNHEY and CDR2 SVGEGT. CDR3 region: CASMGGGDQPQHF. The CDR3 DNA is TGTGCCAGCATGGGGGGCGGGGATCAGCCCCAGCATTTT.

Only a few counts were recorded for this clonotype. The chain couples TRBV12-3 or TRBV12-4 to TRBJ2-7; D is undetermined. The CDR3 spans 14 residues. Deletions cut 3 bases from V and 3 bases from J, with 12 bases between. CDR3 in amino acids: CASSLSRAGYEQYF. The DNA of the CDR3 is TGTGCCAGCAGTTTGTCTCGGGCAGGCTACGAGCAGTACTTC.

This clonotype was counted between two and nine times. The genes are TRBV7-2 and TRBJ2-3, with TRBD2 matching over 9 bases. The ends lost 0 bases at V and 3 bases at J; junction bases unmatched: 10. CDR1 is SGHTA, CDR2 FQGNSA, per germline. CDR3 length: 18 residues. CDR3 in amino acids: CASSLAQSSGRFTDTQYF. For the CDR3, the DNA is TGTGCCAGCAGCTTAGCGCAGAGTAGCGGGAGATTTACAGATACGCAGTATTTT.

A few counts support this clonotype. The gene calls are TRBV7-2 and TRBJ2-7; D remains unclear. This CDR3 region has 12 residues. The V gene's germline CDR1 is SGHTA and CDR2 FQGNSA. Trimming removed 1 base from V and 5 bases from J, with 6 bases in between. CDR3 residues: CASSLGLNEQYF. For the CDR3, the DNA is TGTGCCAGCAGCTTAGGTCTTAACGAGCAGTACTTC.

This clonotype has more than one count but fewer than ten. CDR3 sequence (DNA): TGTGCCAGCAGCTTGGCAGCGGGAGGAGATACGCAGTATTTT. Its protein product is CASSLAAGGDTQYF. The rearrangement links TRBV7-2 to TRBJ2-3; 9 bases are shared with TRBD2. Unmatched junction bases numbered 3, after V lost 3 bases and J lost 5 bases. This CDR3 comprises 14 residues. Germline V gene data show CDR1 as SGHTA and CDR2 as FQGNSA.

The rearrangement links TRBV29-1 to TRBJ1-4; D uncertain. The ends were cut back, 5 bases at V and 8 bases at J, with 12 bases in the middle. This CDR3 comprises 12 residues. Germline loops: CDR1 SQVTM, CDR2 ANQGSEA. CDR3: CSVTLPIEKLFF. In nucleotides, the CDR3 is TGCAGCGTTACCCTACCAATAGAAAAACTGTTTTTT.

The rearrangement uses TRBV5-1 and TRBJ2-6, with 9 bases fitting TRBD2. This CDR3 region has 20 residues. V was clipped by 0 bases and J by 0 bases; unmatched bases: 10. CDR1 is SGHRS, CDR2 YFSETQ, per germline. The CDR3: CASSLEPPGLADSGANVLTF. In DNA form, the CDR3 reads TGCGCCAGCAGCTTGGAACCTCCGGGACTAGCCGACTCTGGGGCCAACGTCCTGACTTTC.

This clonotype was observed a handful of times. The V gene is TRBV20-1, the J gene TRBJ2-7, with 8 bases that match TRBD2. Germline loops: CDR1 DFQATT, CDR2 SNEGSKA (reference sequence). The V and J ends lost 4 bases and 4 bases, in that order; junction bases with no gene match: 9. This CDR3 comprises 14 residues. The DNA for the CDR3 is TGCAGTGCTACCCCGGCTAGCGGGCTGTACGAGCAGTACTTC. It specifies CSATPASGLYEQYF.

This clonotype was seen a few times. V usage is TRBV6-2 or TRBV6-3 and J usage is TRBJ2-5; possible D gene TRBD2, 6 bases. The CDR3 is made up of 14 amino acids. Per germline, CDR1 MNHEY and CDR2 SVGEGT. V gave up 5 bases and J gave up 3 bases, with 13 bases separating them. The CDR3 DNA reads TGTGCCAGCAGTCTGAGTAGGGAGGAAGAGACCCAGTACTTC. Protein product: CASSLSREEETQYF.

This sequence joins TRBV9 and TRBJ2-3, with 14 bases fitting TRBD2. CDR3 size: 19 residues. Trimming cost V 2 bases and J 8 bases; bases outside gene matches: 16. Germline lookup yields CDR1 SGDLS and CDR2 YYNGEE. Here the CDR3 reads CASSVYGTSGSGGRVTQYF. In nucleotides, the CDR3 is TGTGCCAGCAGCGTCTATGGGACTAGCGGGAGTGGGGGACGGGTTACGCAGTATTTT.

The chain combines TRBV4-3 with TRBJ2-5; D is undetermined. The V and J ends lost 7 bases and 2 bases respectively, with 23 bases between them. The CDR3 is 17 residues long. From germline, CDR1 is LGHNA and CDR2 YSLEER. CDR3: CASTPRPRIAAQETQYF. The CDR3 DNA reads as TGCGCCAGCACCCCCCGTCCCCGGATAGCAGCTCAAGAGACCCAGTACTTC.